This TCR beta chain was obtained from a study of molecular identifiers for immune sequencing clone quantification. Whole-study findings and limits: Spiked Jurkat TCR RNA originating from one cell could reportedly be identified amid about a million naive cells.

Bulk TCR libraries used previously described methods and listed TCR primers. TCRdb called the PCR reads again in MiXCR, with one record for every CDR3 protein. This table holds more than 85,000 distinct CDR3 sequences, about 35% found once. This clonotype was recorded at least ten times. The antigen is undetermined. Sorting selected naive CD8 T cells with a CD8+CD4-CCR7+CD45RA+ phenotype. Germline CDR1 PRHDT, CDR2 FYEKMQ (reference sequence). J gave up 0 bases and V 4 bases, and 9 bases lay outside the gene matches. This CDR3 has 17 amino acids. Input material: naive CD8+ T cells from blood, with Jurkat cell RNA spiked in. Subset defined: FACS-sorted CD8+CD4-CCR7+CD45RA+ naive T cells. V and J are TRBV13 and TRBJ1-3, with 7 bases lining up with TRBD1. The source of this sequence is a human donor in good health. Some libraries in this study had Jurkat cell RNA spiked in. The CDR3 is CASSSGQPDVSGNTIYF. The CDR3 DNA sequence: TGTGCCAGCAGCTCGGGACAGCCGGACGTCTCTGGAAACACCATATATTTT.